The clone carrying this T cell receptor (beta chain) was recorded a few times. These data belong to a study of blood T cell repertoires in COVID-19. Across the whole study: COVID-19 samples collected from the United States, Italy and Spain covered acute and convalescent phases. Sources were T cells, B-cell-depleted T cells, or PBMCs; the material itself was cDNA or gDNA.

The study assigned cohorts using participant-reported clinical history. Authors' analysis steps: Amplifying reference gene primers gave estimates of nucleated cell counts. The repertoire was sequenced with immunoSEQ multiplex PCR; TCRdb's copy has only in-frame clones and lacks some. The V and J calls and clone size are taken from that table; D and trimming were inferred from the DNA. The table includes 120,000 to 150,000 clones, roughly 90% detected once. CDR3 length: 16 amino acids. V trimming: 5 bases; J trimming: 0 bases; junction bases outside the gene matches: 4. Germline CDR1 and CDR2: SQVTM and ANQGSEA.

This TCR derives from a woman aged 30 to 39 with acute COVID-19. Sequences were obtained from PBMCs or T cells enriched from blood (not recorded which). The chain links TRBV29-1 to TRBJ2-3; 14 bases fit TRBD2. CDR3 DNA sequence: TGCAGCGTTTTCGGACTAGCGGGAGGTAGCACAGATACGCAGTATTTT. Translated: CSVFGLAGGSTDTQYF.